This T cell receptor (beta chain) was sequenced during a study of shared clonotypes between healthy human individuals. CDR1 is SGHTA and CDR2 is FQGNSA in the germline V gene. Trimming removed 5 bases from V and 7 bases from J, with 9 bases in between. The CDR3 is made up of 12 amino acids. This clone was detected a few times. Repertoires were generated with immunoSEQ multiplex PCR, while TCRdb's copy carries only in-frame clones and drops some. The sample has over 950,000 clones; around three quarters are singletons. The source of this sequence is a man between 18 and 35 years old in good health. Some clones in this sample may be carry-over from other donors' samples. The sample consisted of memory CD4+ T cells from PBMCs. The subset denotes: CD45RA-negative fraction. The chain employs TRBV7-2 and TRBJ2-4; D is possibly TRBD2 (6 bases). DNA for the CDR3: TGTGCCAGCAGCCTGGACTACAACATTCAGTACTTC. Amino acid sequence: CASSLDYNIQYF. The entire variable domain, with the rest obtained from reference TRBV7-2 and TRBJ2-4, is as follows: GAGVSQSPSNKVTEKGKDVELRCDPISGHTALYWYRQSLGQGLEFLIYFQGNSAPDKSGLPSDRFSAERTGGSVSTLTIQRTQQEDSAVYLCASSLDYNIQYFGAGTRLSVL.